Listed here are 2 T cell receptor beta chains from one sample, sequenced in a study of yellow fever vaccine responses in identical twins. Using its own MiXCR run on the RT-PCR reads, TCRdb lists one record per CDR3 protein. The sample has 20,000 to 25,000 distinct CDR3 sequences, around 74% seen once. Material: T cells from blood (PBMCs), unsorted or a sorted subset (not recorded which), obtained before or after yellow fever vaccination (not recorded which). The receptor source for this set is a woman aged 18-29 years who received the yellow fever vaccine.

V is TRBV5-1 and J is TRBJ2-3, with 8 bases identical to TRBD2. Germline V CDR1 and CDR2: SGHRS, YFSETQ. Trimming took 4 bases from V and 6 from J; bases not matched to a gene: 10. The CDR3 length is 15 residues. DNA for the CDR3: TGCGCCAGCAGCGGTCCCGGGGGGGCGAGGGATACGCAGTATTTT. It codes for CASSGPGGARDTQYF.

This clonotype was seen only a few times. The V gene is TRBV7-7, the J gene TRBJ2-5; tentatively, D is TRBD2 (6 bases). V was clipped by 3 bases and J by 2 bases, with 10 bases between them. Germline V gene data show CDR1 as SSHAT and CDR2 as FNYEAQ (reference sequence). CDR3 size: 14 residues. The CDR3: CASSFSGNQETQYF. The CDR3 region has the DNA TGTGCCAGCAGCTTTAGCGGAAATCAAGAGACCCAGTACTTC.